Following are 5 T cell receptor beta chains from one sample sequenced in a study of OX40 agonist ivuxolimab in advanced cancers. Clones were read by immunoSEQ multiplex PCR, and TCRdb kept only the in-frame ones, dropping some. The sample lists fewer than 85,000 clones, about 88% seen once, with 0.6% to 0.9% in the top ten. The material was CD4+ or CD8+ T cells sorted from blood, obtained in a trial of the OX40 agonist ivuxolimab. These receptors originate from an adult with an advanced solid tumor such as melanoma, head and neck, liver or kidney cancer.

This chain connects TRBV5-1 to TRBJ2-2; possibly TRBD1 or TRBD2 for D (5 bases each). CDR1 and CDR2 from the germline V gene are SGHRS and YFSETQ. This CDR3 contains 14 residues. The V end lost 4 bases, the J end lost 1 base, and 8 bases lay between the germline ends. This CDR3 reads CASSRDVNTGELFF. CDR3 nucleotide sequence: TGCGCCAGCAGCAGGGACGTGAACACCGGGGAGCTGTTTTTT.

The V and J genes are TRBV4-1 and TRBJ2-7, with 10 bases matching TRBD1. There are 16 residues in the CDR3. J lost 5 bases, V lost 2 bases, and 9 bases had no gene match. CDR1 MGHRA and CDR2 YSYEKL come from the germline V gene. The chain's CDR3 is CASSQNSGTGDDEQYF. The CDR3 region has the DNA TGCGCCAGCAGCCAAAACTCTGGGACAGGGGATGACGAGCAGTACTTC.

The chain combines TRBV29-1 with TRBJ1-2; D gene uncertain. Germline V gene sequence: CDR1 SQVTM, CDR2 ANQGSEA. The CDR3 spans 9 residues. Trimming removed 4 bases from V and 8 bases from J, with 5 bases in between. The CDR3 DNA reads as TGCAGCGTTGGTGGGGGCTACACCTTC. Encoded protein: CSVGGGYTF.

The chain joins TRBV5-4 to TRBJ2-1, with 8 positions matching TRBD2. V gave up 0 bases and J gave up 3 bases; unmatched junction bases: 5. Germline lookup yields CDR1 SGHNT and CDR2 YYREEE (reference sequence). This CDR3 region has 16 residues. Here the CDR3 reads CASSLGPAGGYNEQFF. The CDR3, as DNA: TGTGCCAGCAGCTTGGGCCCGGCGGGAGGCTACAATGAGCAGTTCTTC. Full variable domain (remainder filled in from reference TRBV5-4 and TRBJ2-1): ETGVTQSPTHLIKTRGQQVTLRCSSQSGHNTVSWYQQALGQGPQFIFQYYREEENGRGNFPPRFSGLQFPNYSSELNVNALELDDSALYLCASSLGPAGGYNEQFFGPGTRLTVL.

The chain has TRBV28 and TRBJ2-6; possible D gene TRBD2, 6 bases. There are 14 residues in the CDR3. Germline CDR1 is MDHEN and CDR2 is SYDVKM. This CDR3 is CATTTGAGANVLTF. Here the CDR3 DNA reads TGTGCAACCACCACGGGGGCTGGGGCCAACGTCCTGACTTTC.